The 13 T cell receptor beta chains reported below all come from one sample, sequenced in a study of cytomegalovirus exposure and HLA in healthy donors. PCR primers comprised 60 Vbeta and 13 Jbeta primers. The assay was immunoSEQ multiplex PCR, and TCRdb's table has in-frame clones only and misses some. Of a few hundred thousand clones in the sample, approximately 80% were seen once. Sequencing input: PBMCs. These receptors were collected from a girl between 10 and 17 years old in good health and CMV-seronegative.

The V gene is TRBV5-1, the J gene TRBJ2-2; 9 nucleotides match TRBD2. This CDR3 is built from 17 residues. With V trimmed by 0 bases and J by 3 bases, 6 bases remained unmatched. Germline CDR1 SGHRS, CDR2 YFSETQ. Here the CDR3 DNA reads TGCGCCAGCAGCTTGGCGCCGGGACTAGCAGACACCGGGGAGCTGTTTTTT. Amino acids: CASSLAPGLADTGELFF.

V gene TRBV7-9 combines with J gene TRBJ1-3; 7 bases are shared with TRBD1. Per germline, CDR1 SEHNR and CDR2 FQNEAQ (reference sequence). With V trimmed by 5 bases and J by 0 bases, 13 bases remained unmatched. The CDR3 runs to 18 residues. For the CDR3, the DNA is TGTGCCAGCAGCATTGGAGGGCACCAGGGGGGCTCTGGAAACACCATATATTTT. This encodes CASSIGGHQGGSGNTIYF.

This clone turned up a few times. V gene TRBV6-1 combines with J gene TRBJ1-1; D is ambiguous. The CDR3 extends over 13 amino acids. Germline CDR1 reads MNHNS; CDR2 reads SASEGT. The V and J ends lost 4 bases and 1 base respectively, with 7 bases between them. Here the CDR3 DNA reads TGTGCCAGCAGTGGCTGGGCGAACACTGAAGCTTTCTTT. Protein sequence: CASSGWANTEAFF.

The rearrangement joins TRBV28 to TRBJ1-1; TRBD1 is a possible D gene (5 bases). V gave up 10 bases and J gave up 4 bases, with 13 bases separating them. Germline CDR1 reads MDHEN; CDR2 reads SYDVKM. The CDR3 loop spans 12 amino acids. The chain's CDR3 is CATLRGGTEAFF. As DNA, the CDR3 is TGTGCCACCCTACGGGGGGGCACTGAAGCTTTCTTT.

This clone has only a few counts. The rearrangement joins TRBV9 to TRBJ1-1; 8 positions match TRBD1. CDR1 is SGDLS, CDR2 YYNGEE, per germline. The length of the CDR3 is 14 residues. Losses at the gene ends were 3 bases for V and 4 bases for J; bases not matched to a gene: 5. The CDR3 DNA sequence: TGTGCCAGCAGCGCGGTCACAGGGGGCACTGAAGCTTTCTTT. This codes for CASSAVTGGTEAFF.

This sequence joins TRBV15 and TRBJ2-3; D is possibly TRBD2 (6 bases). Germline V gene lookup returns CDR1 LNHNV and CDR2 YYDKDF (reference sequence). Trimming left V 4 bases short and J 15 bases short, with 20 bases between. CDR3 length equals 13 residues. The DNA for the CDR3 is TGTGCCACCAGCACAGAGGCGGGGACCAGACTTTATTTT. It encodes CATSTEAGTRLYF.

V usage is TRBV21-1 and J usage is TRBJ1-6; the table's D call TRBD1 went unverified against the DNA. TRBV21-1 represents a pseudogene. The CDR3 is made up of 16 amino acids. Here the CDR3 reads CASSKGRTGRNSPLHF. In DNA, the CDR3 is TGTGCCAGCAGCAAAGGGAGAACAGGGCGAAATTCACCCCTCCACTTT.

This sequence joins TRBV6-5 and TRBJ1-5, with D unclear. CDR3 length: 13 residues. The V gene's germline CDR1 is MNHEY and CDR2 SVGAGI. V gave up 2 bases and J gave up 4 bases, with 6 bases separating them. CDR3 in amino acids: CASSYESNQPQHF. CDR3 bases: TGTGCCAGCAGTTACGAGTCAAATCAGCCCCAGCATTTT.

The J gene is TRBJ2-3, the V gene TRBV6-1, with TRBD2 identical over 11 bases. The CDR3 covers 18 residues. Trimming took 0 bases from V and 3 from J; bases not matched to a gene: 8. Germline V lookup: CDR1 MNHNS, CDR2 SASEGT. The CDR3 region has the DNA TGTGCCAGCAGTGAAGCGCCACTAGCGGGAGTTGGGACAGATACGCAGTATTTT. Amino acids: CASSEAPLAGVGTDTQYF.

This clone has more than one count but fewer than ten. V and J are TRBV2 and TRBJ1-1; TRBD1 matches 10 bases. Germline-derived CDR1 and CDR2 are SNHLY and FYNNEI. The V and J ends lost 6 bases and 5 bases, in that order; junction bases with no gene match: 6. The CDR3 is made up of 14 amino acids. The CDR3 DNA reads TGTGCCAGCAGGAAGGGACAGGGGATAACTGAAGCTTTCTTT. It codes for CASRKGQGITEAFF.

The genes are TRBV4-2 and TRBJ2-1; 7 bases fit TRBD2. Germline V gene lookup returns CDR1 LGHNA and CDR2 YNFKEQ. With V trimmed by 3 bases and J by 12 bases, 5 bases remained unmatched. The CDR3 is 12 amino acids. The CDR3 DNA follows: TGTGCCAGCAGCCACTGGGACTATGGGCAGTTCTTC. As protein: CASSHWDYGQFF.

The chain carries TRBV18 and TRBJ2-7; D call uncertain. Per germline, CDR1 KGHSH and CDR2 LQKENI. The CDR3 spans 14 residues. V lost 4 bases, J lost 2 bases, and 12 bases lay in between. The CDR3 DNA follows: TGTGCCAGCTCACAGGTTCTAGGTACCTACGAGCAGTACTTC. Its translation: CASSQVLGTYEQYF. Filled out from reference TRBV18 and TRBJ2-7, the complete variable domain reads NAGVMQNPRHLVRRRGQEARLRCSPMKGHSHVYWYRQLPEEGLKFMVYLQKENIIDESGMPKERFSAEFPKEGPSILRIQQVVRGDSAAYFCASSQVLGTYEQYFGPGTRLTVT.

This chain links TRBV6-6 with TRBJ1-4; no definite D call. This CDR3 is 13 amino acids long. Germline V gene lookup returns CDR1 MNHNY and CDR2 SVGAGI (reference sequence). Between the trimmed V and J ends, which lost 2 bases and 10 bases, there was a span of 11 bases. This chain's CDR3 is CASSYQSPRKLFF. CDR3 DNA sequence: TGTGCCAGCAGTTACCAGTCGCCCCGAAAACTGTTTTTT.